This TCR beta chain derives from a study of relationships among human T cell subsets. Study outcomes and limitations: Th1, Th2 and regulatory subsets overlapped substantially in CDR3 sequences.

From mRNA, alpha and beta CDR3 regions were amplified using semiquantitative ARM-PCR. Exponential amplification used communal superprimers after tagged nested gene-specific primers in ARM-PCR. First-round products served as template after exonuclease removal of nested primers. TCRdb used MiXCR to reprocess the multiplex PCR reads, holding one entry per CDR3 protein. Of approximately 14,000 distinct CDR3 sequences in the sample, 50% to 75% were seen once. Note on this clonotype: Its antigen is currently unknown.

CD4+CD25+ regulatory T cells came from anti-CD25 bead selection of positively selected CD4+ cells. The V gene end was trimmed by 4 bases and the J gene end by 9 bases; junction bases not matched to a gene: 6. The CDR3 has 14 amino acids. Germline lookup yields CDR1 SGHRS and CDR2 YFSETQ. The TCR originated in a man aged 35-49 years in good health. The chain carries TRBV5-1 and TRBJ2-1; 11 bases match TRBD2. The source material was Tregs sorted from blood. The CDR3 nucleotides read TGCGCCAGCAGCGACACTAGCGGGAGTTCTGAGCAGTTCTTC. The encoded protein is CASSDTSGSSEQFF.